This T cell receptor (beta chain) was identified in a study of T cells in Graves' hyperthyroidism and ophthalmopathy. Patients aged 18 to 65 with hyperthyroidism were newly diagnosed, with duration under 2 months. Exclusion criteria comprised uncontrolled infection, other autoimmune disease, pregnancy or lactation. The CDR3 is made up of 15 amino acids. Germline V gives CDR1 MNHNY, CDR2 SVGAGI (reference sequence). The germline V and J ends were trimmed by 0 bases and 1 base, with 9 bases remaining between them. This clonotype came up many times. Its antigen is still unknown. There were TCR beta CDR3 regions amplified from RNA transcripts. RT-PCR in the first round (using the HTBI primer set) targeted the TCR CDR3. TCRdb re-called the multiplex PCR reads with MiXCR, one entry per CDR3 protein. The data contain about 180,000 distinct CDR3 sequences, less than 10% of them seen just once; the ten biggest clones take up over 20%.

Study results and limitations: In validation, the model predicted ophthalmopathy. These predictions came a median roughly 7.1 months before onset.

This TCR came from a woman between 18 and 29 years old with Graves' hyperthyroidism that later progressed to Graves' ophthalmopathy. The V and J genes are TRBV6-6 and TRBJ2-5; weak D call: TRBD2 (5 bases). The material sequenced was blood. CDR3 amino acids: CASSYSSGTQETQYF. CDR3 bases: TGTGCCAGCAGTTACTCGAGCGGAACCCAAGAGACCCAGTACTTC.